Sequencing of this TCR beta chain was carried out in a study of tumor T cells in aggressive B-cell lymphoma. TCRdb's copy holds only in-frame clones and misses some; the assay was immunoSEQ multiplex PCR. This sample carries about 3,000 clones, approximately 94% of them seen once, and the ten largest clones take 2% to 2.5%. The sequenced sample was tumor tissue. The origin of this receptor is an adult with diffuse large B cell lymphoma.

CDR3 DNA: TGTGCCAGCAGCCGGCGACTAGCCCACCGCACAGATACGCAGTATTTT. This gives the protein CASSRRLAHRTDTQYF. This rearrangement joins TRBV11-2 to TRBJ2-3; TRBD2 matches 7 bases. V trimming: 5 bases; J trimming: 1 base; junction bases outside the gene matches: 9. In germline, CDR1 is SGHAT, CDR2 FQNNGV. CDR3 size: 16 residues.